This T cell receptor beta chain was observed in a study of spatial heterogeneity in lung cancer. The wider study: Fewer alpha-chain than beta-chain sequences were consistently detected. The library had UMIs, and each TCR and UMI pair averaged more than ten raw reads. General observations from the study: For expanded intratumoral alpha and beta TCRs, counts tracked tumor mutation counts.

Each CDR3 protein gets one entry after TCRdb re-called the 5' RACE reads with MiXCR. In the table there are about 8,100 distinct CDR3 sequences, roughly an eighth of which are singletons. This clonotype was recorded many times. The antigen is undetermined. Because this beta chain is a stray read in a library intended to capture alpha chains, its abundance should not be given much weight. Time point specified: sample taken at primary tumor resection. Germline values: CDR1 SQVTM, CDR2 ANQGSEA. This CDR3 comprises 12 residues. V shed 7 bases and J shed 2 bases, with 10 bases lying between them. This specimen was lung tumor tissue, taken at surgery. The rearrangement links TRBV29-1 to TRBJ2-3; D remains unclear. The TCR sequence derives from a male donor with early-stage non-small cell lung cancer. The chain's CDR3 is CSGLPHTDTQYF. DNA of the CDR3: TGCAGCGGGCTCCCCCACACAGATACGCAGTATTTT.